This T cell receptor beta chain was documented in a study of T-cell reconstitution after alpha-beta-depleted transplantation in children. The sample holds many counts of this clonotype. The V end was cut by 5 bases, the J end by 6 bases, with 17 bases between. The CDR3 totals 13 residues. The germline CDR1 and CDR2 sequences are DFQATT and SNEGSKA (reference sequence). For TCRbeta, the library was prepared with unique molecular identifiers. TCRdb analysed the PCR reads with MiXCR anew, one entry per CDR3 protein. The sample records approximately 250,000 distinct CDR3 sequences, about 9.6% being singletons.

This sample comprised PBMCs from the stem cell graft donor, obtained from the stem cell graft. This sequence was found in a human donor who donated a stem cell graft to a child with SCID. This chain joins TRBV20-1 and TRBJ2-7, with D uncertain. The CDR3: CSARLGAPAEQYF. The CDR3 DNA follows: TGCAGTGCTCGCCTGGGTGCCCCGGCCGAGCAGTACTTC.